One and the same sample provided the 17 T cell receptor beta chains below, sequenced in a study of Tregs in tolerant kidney transplant recipients. Produced via immunoSEQ multiplex PCR; TCRdb's table is partial and in-frame only. The data contain around 70,000 clones, about nine tenths of them seen just once; the ten biggest clones take up over 9.5%. Sequences were derived from CD8+ T cells from blood, sampled before the transplant. These receptors all stem from a human donor who received a combined kidney and bone marrow transplant.

The chain joins TRBV4-1 to TRBJ2-2; 7 nucleotides line up with TRBD2. V lost 5 bases to trimming and J lost 5 bases; unmatched junction nucleotides: 5. Per the germline V gene, CDR1 is MGHRA and CDR2 is YSYEKL. This CDR3 has 14 amino acids. The CDR3 DNA reads as TGCGCCAGCAGCGTCCGGGACTATACCGGGGAGCTGTTTTTT. Translating gives CASSVRDYTGELFF.

The V and J genes are TRBV21-1 and TRBJ2-7; the listed D gene, TRBD2, was not tested against the DNA. TRBV21-1 is flagged as a pseudogene. CDR3 length equals 14 residues. The DNA for the CDR3 is TGTGCCAGCAGGCCTGTGGGGGGAGAGTACGAGCAGTACTTC. Its translation: CASRPVGGEYEQYF.

This chain connects TRBV25-1 to TRBJ1-4, with D possibly matching TRBD1 (5 bases). The germline V gene encodes CDR1 MGHDK and CDR2 SYGVNS. Trimming took off 1 base at V and 4 bases at J, with 10 bases between the two ends. The CDR3 has 15 residues. The CDR3 reads CASSESPQGNEKLFF. CDR3 sequence (DNA): TGTGCCAGCAGTGAATCCCCCCAGGGTAATGAAAAACTGTTTTTT.

The rearrangement uses TRBV5-6 and TRBJ1-1; 10 bases align to TRBD1. Trimming cost V 4 bases and J 1 base; bases outside gene matches: 4. CDR1 is SGHDT, CDR2 YYEEEE, per germline. CDR3 length: 15 residues. DNA of the CDR3: TGTGCCAGCAGCCCCCGACAGGGGGCGAACACTGAAGCTTTCTTT. Protein: CASSPRQGANTEAFF.

The gene calls are TRBV25-1 and TRBJ2-3, with 14 bases matching TRBD2. V dropped 5 bases and J dropped 5; count of bases not matched to a gene: 9. The CDR3 covers 17 residues. Per germline, CDR1 MGHDK and CDR2 SYGVNS. CDR3 coding DNA: TGTGCCAGCAGTCAACAGACTAGCGGGGGGGTTAGAGATACGCAGTATTTT. Protein sequence: CASSQQTSGGVRDTQYF.

This clone was detected a few times. The chain combines TRBV19 with TRBJ2-7; the D gene is possibly TRBD1 (6 bases). From germline, CDR1 is LNHDA and CDR2 SQIVND (reference sequence). The CDR3 is made up of 13 amino acids. V was pared by 10 bases and J by 0 bases, with 13 bases between. Here the CDR3 DNA reads TGTGCCACTCGGGACAAGATCTCCTACGAGCAGTACTTC. Protein sequence: CATRDKISYEQYF.

CDR3 region: CASSFGTSGGYEQYF. The DNA of the CDR3 is TGTGCCAGCAGCTTCGGGACTAGCGGGGGCTACGAGCAGTACTTC. The gene calls are TRBV7-6 and TRBJ2-7; TRBD2 matches at 14 bases. Germline V lookup: CDR1 SGHVS, CDR2 FNYEAQ. The CDR3 contains 15 residues. V dropped 3 bases and J dropped 3; count of bases not matched to a gene: 1.

This clone was recorded only once. This chain connects TRBV10-3 to TRBJ1-2; D gene unclear. Looked up from germline, CDR1 is ENHRY and CDR2 is SYGVKD. There are 14 residues in the CDR3. V was cut by 3 bases and J by 1 base, with 9 bases left in between. For the CDR3, the DNA is TGTGCCATCAGTGAAACGGTCCTTAACTATGGCTACACCTTC. Its protein is CAISETVLNYGYTF.

This chain joins TRBV15 and TRBJ2-7; 9 positions agree with TRBD1. Per the germline V gene, CDR1 is LNHNV and CDR2 is YYDKDF (reference sequence). This CDR3 is built from 17 residues. With V trimmed by 1 base and J by 3 bases, 10 bases remained unmatched. This CDR3 reads CATSRGTGTGCGYEQYF. The CDR3 nucleotides are TGTGCCACCAGCAGAGGAACCGGGACAGGGTGCGGCTACGAGCAGTACTTC.

The genes are TRBV7-9 and TRBJ2-1; 7 bases match TRBD2. Germline loops: CDR1 SEHNR, CDR2 FQNEAQ (reference sequence). The V gene end was trimmed by 3 bases and the J gene end by 8 bases; junction bases not matched to a gene: 13. CDR3 size: 16 residues. The chain's CDR3 is CASSLTSRNHPHEQFF. As DNA, the CDR3 is TGTGCCAGCAGCTTGACTAGCCGAAACCACCCCCATGAGCAGTTCTTC.

V and J are TRBV7-2 and TRBJ1-1; no firm D call. Germline V gene data show CDR1 as SGHTA and CDR2 as FQGNSA. With 6 bases removed from V and 6 bases from J, the gap between germline ends came to 14 bases. This CDR3 comprises 13 residues. DNA of the CDR3: TGTGCCAGCAGGGCCTCGGGTATCCCTGAAGCTTTCTTT. Protein: CASRASGIPEAFF.

A note on this clone: The same CDR3 is also encoded by other DNA sequences in this sample. The V call is TRBV27, the J call TRBJ1-6, with a possible D match to TRBD1 (5 bases). The germline V and J ends were trimmed by 2 bases and 10 bases, with 12 bases remaining between them. There are 14 residues in the CDR3. Germline V lookup: CDR1 MNHEY, CDR2 SMNVEV (reference sequence). The chain's CDR3 is CASSLKGAGSPLHF. The DNA for the CDR3 is TGTGCCAGCAGTTTAAAAGGGGCCGGGTCACCCCTCCACTTT.

This chain joins TRBV19 and TRBJ2-3; D is possibly TRBD2 (6 bases). V lost 6 bases and J lost 4, with 17 bases in between. Looked up from germline, CDR1 is LNHDA and CDR2 is SQIVND (reference sequence). The CDR3 sequence is 15 residues long. As DNA, the CDR3 is TGTGCCAGTAGGAGGGACTTCCAACTTCCAGATACGCAGTATTTT. Amino acid sequence: CASRRDFQLPDTQYF.

The chain couples TRBV13 to TRBJ2-1; tentative D call: TRBD2 (6 bases). Germline CDR1 and CDR2: PRHDT and FYEKMQ (reference sequence). The CDR3 covers 15 residues. Trimming took off 1 base at V and 1 base at J, with 8 bases between the two ends. DNA for the CDR3: TGTGCCAGCAGCTTAGCGCTAGCGTCCTACAATGAGCAGTTCTTC. The encoded protein is CASSLALASYNEQFF.

This clone occurred once. The chain carries TRBV4-2 and TRBJ2-7, with TRBD2 matching over 12 bases. The germline V gene has CDR1 LGHNA and CDR2 YNFKEQ. With 3 bases clipped from V and 7 bases from J, the junction kept 7 bases outside the gene matches. This CDR3 is built from 15 residues. CDR3 in DNA: TGTGCCAGCAGCCAGCTAGCGGGGGGGGTGGGGGAGCAGTACTTC. Translating gives CASSQLAGGVGEQYF.

V usage is TRBV2 and J usage is TRBJ2-2; 8 bases align to TRBD1. CDR3 length equals 16 residues. The germline V gene has CDR1 SNHLY and CDR2 FYNNEI. Trimming took 6 bases from V and 1 from J; bases not matched to a gene: 7. The DNA of the CDR3 is TGTGCCAGCAGCTCGACAGGGGCGAAGAACACCGGGGAGCTGTTTTTT. The encoded protein is CASSSTGAKNTGELFF.

This clone was detected only a few times. The chain combines TRBV10-3 with TRBJ2-1; D may be TRBD2 (5 bases). CDR3 length: 15 amino acids. Trimming took 8 bases from V and 0 from J, leaving 14 bases between them. CDR1 ENHRY and CDR2 SYGVKD come from the germline V gene. The DNA of the CDR3 is TGTGCCATCTGTAATAGCGTTAGCTCCTACAATGAGCAGTTCTTC. Its protein is CAICNSVSSYNEQFF.